The 18 T cell receptor beta chains below all came from one sample that was sequenced in a study of blood T cell repertoires in COVID-19. Data came from immunoSEQ multiplex PCR; TCRdb stores just in-frame clones and leaves some out. Of under 150,000 clones listed, 80% to 90% are singletons. Sequenced input: PBMCs or T cells enriched from blood (not recorded which). These receptors all come from a woman in her 50s who had recovered from COVID-19.

J is TRBJ1-4 and V is TRBV5-6; D is possibly TRBD1 (5 bases). The germline V gene has CDR1 SGHDT and CDR2 YYEEEE. Trimming took off 4 bases at V and 6 bases at J, with 16 bases between the two ends. The CDR3 runs to 15 residues. DNA for the CDR3: TGTGCCAGCAGCGCTAGGGGTCGGGAGGATGAAAAACTGTTTTTT. Its protein is CASSARGREDEKLFF.

The rearrangement uses TRBV6-5 and TRBJ1-5; 7 nucleotides align to TRBD1. Germline lookup yields CDR1 MNHEY and CDR2 SVGAGI. The CDR3 contains 15 residues. Unmatched junction bases numbered 8, after V lost 6 bases and J lost 3 bases. The CDR3 region is CASSKTGINNQPQHF. For the CDR3, the DNA is TGTGCCAGCAGCAAGACAGGGATAAACAATCAGCCCCAGCATTTT.

The rearrangement links TRBV11-3 to TRBJ2-7; perhaps TRBD1 as D (7 bases). Looked up from germline, CDR1 is SGHNT and CDR2 is YENEEA. Between the trimmed V and J ends, which lost 2 bases and 5 bases, there was a span of 13 bases. The CDR3 spans 14 residues. The DNA for the CDR3 is TGTGCCAGCAGCTTATTGGGGGGACAGAACGAGCAGTACTTC. It encodes CASSLLGGQNEQYF.

This sequence joins TRBV5-1 and TRBJ2-4; TRBD2 agrees at 9 bases. Germline lookup yields CDR1 SGHRS and CDR2 YFSETQ. V was clipped by 0 bases and J by 0 bases; unmatched bases: 4. CDR3 length: 17 amino acids. The CDR3 loop reads CASSLASGGLAKNIQYF. CDR3 in DNA: TGCGCCAGCAGCTTGGCAAGCGGGGGGTTAGCCAAAAACATTCAGTACTTC.

The rearrangement links TRBV14 to TRBJ1-6, with a tentative D call TRBD1 (6 bases). The CDR3 is 13 residues long. V shed 5 bases and J shed 6 bases, with 8 bases lying between them. The V gene's germline CDR1 is SGHDN and CDR2 FVKESK. The CDR3 loop is CASSDRFNSPLHF. CDR3 in DNA: TGTGCCAGCAGCGACAGGTTTAATTCACCCCTCCACTTT.

The chain joins TRBV7-9 to TRBJ1-2; the match to TRBD1 covers 8 bases. The V and J ends lost 6 bases and 1 base, in that order; junction bases with no gene match: 1. The CDR3 consists of 13 residues. From germline, CDR1 is SEHNR and CDR2 FQNEAQ (reference sequence). The CDR3 sequence: CASRTGDNYGYTF. For the CDR3, the DNA is TGTGCCAGCAGGACAGGGGATAACTATGGCTACACCTTC.

The chain has TRBV7-8 and TRBJ2-3; 12 bases are shared with TRBD2. The CDR3 spans 16 residues. J gave up 6 bases and V 2 bases, and 6 bases lay outside the gene matches. CDR1 and CDR2 (germline): SGHVS, FQNEAQ. The CDR3 sequence is CASSLFTSGGFDTQYF. The CDR3 region has the DNA TGTGCCAGCAGCTTATTCACTAGCGGGGGGTTCGATACGCAGTATTTT.

The rearrangement links TRBV6-2 or TRBV6-3 to TRBJ2-2; 7 bases fit TRBD2. Germline V gives CDR1 MNHEY, CDR2 SVGEGT. V trimming: 6 bases; J trimming: 0 bases; junction bases outside the gene matches: 4. The CDR3 runs to 15 residues. CDR3 in amino acids: CASSQRGANTGELFF. The CDR3 DNA reads as TGTGCCAGCAGCCAGCGGGGAGCGAACACCGGGGAGCTGTTTTTT.

CDR3 protein: CASGPYETEGIRLNTEAFF. Here the CDR3 DNA reads TGTGCTAGTGGTCCCTACGAGACGGAGGGGATACGACTGAACACTGAAGCTTTCTTT. The rearrangement joins TRBV12-5 to TRBJ1-1, with TRBD1 as a possible D gene (5 bases). This CDR3 has 19 residues. Trimming removed 5 bases from V and 0 bases from J, with 25 bases in between. Germline V lookup: CDR1 LGHNT, CDR2 FRNRAP.

V gene TRBV5-1 combines with J gene TRBJ2-5; TRBD2 matches 9 bases. The CDR3 consists of 15 residues. Trimming removed 1 base from V and 4 bases from J; junction bases left unmatched: 5. The germline V gene encodes CDR1 SGHRS and CDR2 YFSETQ. The CDR3 here is CASSLRLAAGETQYF. The CDR3 region has the DNA TGCGCCAGCAGCTTGCGACTAGCGGCGGGAGAGACCCAGTACTTC.

This clone occurred once. DNA of the CDR3: TGTGCCAGCAGGGGACAGGCCTCCGGCGAGCAGTACTTC. It translates to CASRGQASGEQYF. The chain combines TRBV2 with TRBJ2-7; 8 positions match TRBD1. The CDR3 is 13 residues long. Trimming removed 6 bases from V and 6 bases from J; junction bases left unmatched: 7. Per the germline V gene, CDR1 is SNHLY and CDR2 is FYNNEI.

The chain combines TRBV6-5 with TRBJ1-1; possible D gene TRBD1, 5 bases. Germline V gene data show CDR1 as MNHEY and CDR2 as SVGAGI. V was shortened by 2 bases and J by 2 bases, with 12 bases between the two germline ends. The CDR3 loop spans 15 amino acids. The CDR3 loop reads CASSYGGGVNTEAFF. The CDR3, as DNA: TGTGCCAGCAGTTACGGCGGAGGGGTAAACACTGAAGCTTTCTTT.

CDR3 residues: CSVEPGIEAFF. The CDR3 region has the DNA TGCAGCGTTGAACCAGGGATTGAAGCTTTCTTT. The J gene is TRBJ1-1, the V gene TRBV29-1; D is perhaps TRBD1 (5 bases). Trimming pared 2 bases from V and 7 bases from J, leaving 8 bases between. This CDR3 comprises 11 residues. Germline loops: CDR1 SQVTM, CDR2 ANQGSEA.

The chain carries TRBV19 and TRBJ1-2, with 7 bases that match TRBD1. CDR1 is LNHDA and CDR2 is SQIVND in the germline V gene (reference sequence). The ends lost 5 bases at V and 2 bases at J; junction bases unmatched: 5. The CDR3 is made up of 14 amino acids. CDR3 sequence (DNA): TGTGCCAGTAGTTTGGCAGGGGGAAACTATGGCTACACCTTC. Translated: CASSLAGGNYGYTF.

J is TRBJ1-2 and V is TRBV4-1; no clear D. CDR3 length: 14 residues. V lost 3 bases and J 3 bases, leaving 11 bases between the germline ends. Germline CDR1 reads MGHRA; CDR2 reads YSYEKL. The CDR3 DNA sequence: TGCGCCAGCAGCCAGTCCGCCGGGTACTATGGCTACACCTTC. This translates into CASSQSAGYYGYTF.

The J gene is TRBJ2-5, the V gene TRBV7-2; D is unclear. Germline V CDR1 and CDR2: SGHTA, FQGNSA. The CDR3 consists of 14 residues. V was cut by 1 base and J by 1 base, with 7 bases left in between. CDR3 protein: CASSLVGLQETQYF. In DNA, the CDR3 is TGTGCCAGCAGCTTAGTGGGCCTCCAAGAGACCCAGTACTTC.

This chain connects TRBV4-1 to TRBJ1-6; D not certain. This CDR3 spans 18 amino acids. The V gene's germline CDR1 is MGHRA and CDR2 YSYEKL. V lost 0 bases to trimming and J lost 0 bases, with 12 bases between them. The DNA for the CDR3 is TGCGCCAGCAGCCAAGAGCCGGGGATTAGCTCCTATAATTCACCCCTCCACTTT. Its translation is CASSQEPGISSYNSPLHF.

V and J are TRBV6-5 and TRBJ1-2; TRBD1 matches at 11 bases. Germline V gene sequence: CDR1 MNHEY, CDR2 SVGAGI. V dropped 6 bases and J dropped 8; count of bases not matched to a gene: 8. This CDR3 spans 14 amino acids. The CDR3 region has the DNA TGTGCCAGCAGGACGGACAGGGGGCTGGGAGGCTACACCTTC. The encoded protein is CASRTDRGLGGYTF.